Presented here are 8 T cell receptor beta chains from one specimen sequenced in a study of blood T cell repertoires in COVID-19. TCRdb keeps only in-frame clones here, not all; method: immunoSEQ multiplex PCR. In the table there are some 13,000 clones, 80% to 90% of which are singletons. Sequencing used peripheral blood. The source is a human donor in a cohort sampled during active COVID-19.

The chain employs TRBV6-5 and TRBJ2-3, with TRBD2 as a possible D gene (6 bases). CDR3 length: 14 amino acids. The germline V gene encodes CDR1 MNHEY and CDR2 SVGAGI. V was cut by 8 bases and J by 2 bases, with 14 bases left in between. The CDR3 loop reads CASGRDFSTDTQYF. The CDR3 DNA sequence: TGTGCCAGCGGACGGGACTTCTCCACAGATACGCAGTATTTT.

The rearrangement links TRBV5-1 to TRBJ2-5, with TRBD2 identical over 15 bases. Germline assignment: CDR1 SGHRS and CDR2 YFSETQ. The length of the CDR3 is 18 residues. V shed 4 bases and J 4 bases; nucleotides not matched to a gene: 11. Here the CDR3 DNA reads TGCGCCAGCAGCCAGGGGACTAGCGGGAGGCTAGGGGGAGAGACCCAGTACTTC. Translating gives CASSQGTSGRLGGETQYF.

V usage is TRBV20-1 and J usage is TRBJ2-7; D unresolved. V shed 5 bases and J shed 6 bases, with 11 bases lying between them. The CDR3 covers 11 residues. Germline V gene data show CDR1 as DFQATT and CDR2 as SNEGSKA (reference sequence). The DNA for the CDR3 is TGCAGTGCTCTCTACCTCCCCGAGCAGTACTTC. Its translation is CSALYLPEQYF.

The rearrangement uses TRBV4-3 and TRBJ2-5; the match to TRBD1 covers 8 bases. Looked up from germline, CDR1 is LGHNA and CDR2 is YSLEER. With 5 bases clipped from V and 5 bases from J, the junction kept 10 bases outside the gene matches. The CDR3 has 15 residues. CDR3 protein: CASSERQGKGETQYF. DNA for the CDR3: TGCGCCAGCAGCGAGCGACAGGGGAAGGGGGAGACCCAGTACTTC.

The chain combines TRBV11-2 with TRBJ1-2; D is perhaps TRBD1 (6 bases). Trimming took off 1 base at V and 5 bases at J, with 11 bases between the two ends. Germline V gives CDR1 SGHAT, CDR2 FQNNGV. The CDR3 consists of 14 residues. CDR3 loop: CASSLAPGHYGYTF. CDR3 nucleotides: TGTGCCAGCAGCTTAGCCCCGGGACATTATGGCTACACCTTC. Full variable domain (outside the CDR3, taken from reference TRBV11-2 and TRBJ1-2): EAGVAQSPRYKIIEKRQSVAFWCNPISGHATLYWYQQILGQGPKLLIQFQNNGVVDDSQLPKDRFSAERLKGVDSTLKIQPAKLEDSAVYLCASSLAPGHYGYTFGSGTRLTVV.

The chain recombines TRBV15 with TRBJ2-7; D possibly corresponds to TRBD2 (7 bases). CDR3 size: 15 residues. Trimming shortened V by 3 bases and J by 4 bases, and 16 bases separated the two germline ends. The germline gives CDR1 LNHNV, CDR2 YYDKDF (reference sequence). The CDR3 loop is CATSSGEGVGYEQYF. The CDR3 region has the DNA TGTGCCACCAGCAGTGGGGAGGGGGTCGGGTACGAGCAGTACTTC.

This chain uses TRBV10-2 with TRBJ2-7; 8 bases are shared with TRBD1. V lost 3 bases and J lost 2; bases outside the gene matches: 0. The CDR3 runs to 13 residues. The germline gives CDR1 WSHSY, CDR2 SAAADI. CDR3 loop: CASSEQGAYEQYF. CDR3 bases: TGCGCCAGCAGTGAACAGGGGGCCTACGAGCAGTACTTC.

This chain links TRBV11-2 with TRBJ2-5, with TRBD2 matching over 13 bases. CDR1 is SGHAT, CDR2 FQNNGV, per germline. V lost 4 bases and J lost 0; bases outside the gene matches: 2. This CDR3 is built from 16 residues. CDR3 sequence: CASSSGTSGDQETQYF. The CDR3 DNA follows: TGTGCCAGCAGCTCGGGGACTAGCGGGGACCAAGAGACCCAGTACTTC.